This note documents a single T cell receptor beta chain sequence. Its antigen is not yet known. No per-base quality is available; no much larger clone lies one base away. Amplification of TCR beta CDR3 regions was carried out from RNA transcripts. The first round of RT-PCR for the TCR CDR3 was performed with the HTBI primer set and the Qiagen OneStep RT-PCR kit. Libraries were constructed in a second round of multiplex PCR, after which size selection and purification were performed. Paired-end sequencing of the libraries was performed with 100 bp reads on an Illumina HiSeq2000. Regarding the original processing steps: SOAPnuke was used to process the raw data, removing reads that contained adapters or uncalled bases, had a mean Phred below 15, or lacked an exact match to the constant primer or identifier. COPE v1.2.5 was used to merge high-quality paired reads, and clonotypes were defined as unique nucleotide sequences. MiTCR v1.1 was used to align clonotypes to the IMGT TRBV, TRBD and TRBJ reference segments. Analysis was restricted to V-J combinations with a frequency above 0.0001, which covered roughly 99% of repertoires. The TCS score was defined as F50 (clonal expansion) divided by E x V (chaos), with BLOSUM62-based TCRdist calculated between CDR3 peptides within each V-J. Welch's t-statistics and random forest reduced some 510 V-J features to roughly 13, which were used in a naive Bayes classifier (R e1071). Using fastp trimming at Q25 and MiXCR clonotype assembly, TCRdb reanalyzed the public sequencing data and kept in-frame beta chains. Each entry is one CDR3 protein sequence, shown with its most common DNA and genes. TCRdb's processing, not the study's, gives the V and J calls here. Recorded for this sample are 540,000 or so distinct CDR3 sequences; approximately 14% of them occurred a single time. The ten largest clones add up to less than 9.5% of the sample.

A patient counted as having stable Graves' hyperthyroidism if no progression to ophthalmopathy occurred over 18 months of follow-up. Hyperthyroidism patients were aged 18 to 65 years and newly diagnosed, with disease duration of less than 2 months. Any patient with an uncontrolled infection, another autoimmune disease, pregnancy or lactation was excluded. Diagnoses were established on the basis of clinical symptoms, serum thyroxine and TRAb, thyroid ultrasound, and orbital computed tomography. Ficoll-Paque density gradient centrifugation was used to isolate PBMCs from about 9 ml of fresh peripheral blood. Total RNA was extracted using Trizol reagent, and RNA quality was assessed on an Agilent 2100 Bioanalyzer. The data stem from a study of T cells in Graves' hyperthyroidism and ophthalmopathy (dated by TCRdb to between 2018 and 2021). Turning to the overall study: Peripheral blood was sampled at the time of initial diagnosis, prior to any treatment. The approximately 97 discovery patients were randomly divided into training and test sets at a 7:3 ratio. After sampling, hyperthyroidism patients received methimazole starting at 30 mg daily, and ophthalmopathy patients received high-dose intravenous methylprednisolone. In about six Graves' hyperthyroidism patients, the study also compared T-cell repertoires from thyroid tissue with T-cell repertoires from blood. The paper describes TCR Vbeta CDR3 sequencing of 135 peripheral blood samples, made up of about 40 ophthalmopathy patients, approximately 73 hyperthyroidism patients and roughly 17 progressor patients. Whether ophthalmopathy could be predicted prospectively was tested in an independent validation cohort made up of some 20 hyperthyroidism patients plus 17 patients who later progressed to ophthalmopathy. To identify distinguishing TCR V-J signatures, a discovery cohort of 100 or so patients was used, comprising some 43 with Graves' ophthalmopathy and around 60 with stable Graves' hyperthyroidism.

Beyond this particular receptor, the publication reports: No statistical method was used to set the sample size in advance, and investigators knew the group allocation. In validation, the model predicted progression to ophthalmopathy a median of about 6.5 months before onset, with around 70% sensitivity and about 72% specificity. A model built on a 13 V-J signature distinguished ophthalmopathy from stable hyperthyroidism, reaching 85% to 90% sensitivity and about 81% specificity in cross-validation and 80%/75% in testing. Most expanded thyroid clonotypes (frequency above 0.001) were also detected in blood, suggesting blood repertoires may reflect thyroid immune responses.

V gives up 0 bases and J gives up 6 bases, and the segment between their germline ends measures 12 bases. CDR1 and CDR2, looked up from the germline V gene, are MNHEY and SVGAGI. The CDR3 measures 15 amino acids from cysteine to phenylalanine. Only the CDR3 portion is preserved as DNA: 45 bases, with reading frame beginning at the first base. Sequencing was done on a sample of blood. Recombination joined TRBV6-5 with TRBJ2-1, with the D gene not confidently named. The sequence came from a woman younger than 45 with Graves' hyperthyroidism. The CDR3 reads as follows: CASSYSRPYPNEQFF. At the DNA level, the sequence is TGTGCCAGCAGTTACTCGAGGCCTTATCCCAATGAGCAGTTCTTC.